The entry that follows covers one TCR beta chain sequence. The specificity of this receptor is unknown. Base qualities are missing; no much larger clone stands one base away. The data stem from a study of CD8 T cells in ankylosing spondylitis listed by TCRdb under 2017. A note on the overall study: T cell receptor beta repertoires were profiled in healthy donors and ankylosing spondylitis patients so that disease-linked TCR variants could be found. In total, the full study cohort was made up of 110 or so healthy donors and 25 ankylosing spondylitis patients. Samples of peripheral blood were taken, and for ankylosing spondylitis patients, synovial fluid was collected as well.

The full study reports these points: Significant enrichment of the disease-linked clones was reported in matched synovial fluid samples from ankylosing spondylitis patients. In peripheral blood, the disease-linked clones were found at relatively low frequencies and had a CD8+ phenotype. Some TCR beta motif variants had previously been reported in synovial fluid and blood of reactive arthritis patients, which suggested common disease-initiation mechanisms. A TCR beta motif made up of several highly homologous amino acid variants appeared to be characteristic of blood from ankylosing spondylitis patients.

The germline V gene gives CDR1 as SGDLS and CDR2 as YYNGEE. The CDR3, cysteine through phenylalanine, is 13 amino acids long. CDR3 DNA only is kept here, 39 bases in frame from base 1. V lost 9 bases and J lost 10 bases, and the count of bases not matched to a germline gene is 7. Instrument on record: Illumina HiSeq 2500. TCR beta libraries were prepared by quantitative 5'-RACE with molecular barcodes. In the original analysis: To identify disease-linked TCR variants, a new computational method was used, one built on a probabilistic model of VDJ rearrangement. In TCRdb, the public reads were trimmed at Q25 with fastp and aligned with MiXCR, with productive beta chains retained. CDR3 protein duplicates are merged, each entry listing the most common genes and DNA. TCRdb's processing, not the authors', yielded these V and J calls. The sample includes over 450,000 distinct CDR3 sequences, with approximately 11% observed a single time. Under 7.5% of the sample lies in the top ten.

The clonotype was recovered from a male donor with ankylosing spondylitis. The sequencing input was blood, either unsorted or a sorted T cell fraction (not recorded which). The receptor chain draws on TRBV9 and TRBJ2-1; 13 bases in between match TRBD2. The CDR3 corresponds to CATKRTSGSEQFF. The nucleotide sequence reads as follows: TGTGCCACTAAACGGACTAGCGGGAGCGAGCAGTTCTTC.